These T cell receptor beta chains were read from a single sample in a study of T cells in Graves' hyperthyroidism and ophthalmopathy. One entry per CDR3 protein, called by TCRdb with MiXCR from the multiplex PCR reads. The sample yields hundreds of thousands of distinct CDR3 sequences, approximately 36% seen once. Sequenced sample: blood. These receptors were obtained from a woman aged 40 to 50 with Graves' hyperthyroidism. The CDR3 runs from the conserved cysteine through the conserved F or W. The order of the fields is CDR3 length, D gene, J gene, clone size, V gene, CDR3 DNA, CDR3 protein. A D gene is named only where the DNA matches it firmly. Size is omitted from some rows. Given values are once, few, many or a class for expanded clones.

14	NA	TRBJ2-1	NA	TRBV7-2	TGTGCCAGCAGCTTAGCTGGTCAGACCAATGAGCAGTTCTTC	CASSLAGQTNEQFF
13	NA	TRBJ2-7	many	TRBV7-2	TGTGCCAGCAGCTTGGACCTGGCGGTAGAGCAGTACTTC	CASSLDLAVEQYF
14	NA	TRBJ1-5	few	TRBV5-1	TGCGCCAGCAGCTTGGCCGGAGGGAATCGGCCCCAGCATTTT	CASSLAGGNRPQHF
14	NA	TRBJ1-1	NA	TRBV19	TGTGCCAGTTCTTACGGAATATCTAACACTGAAGCTTTCTTT	CASSYGISNTEAFF
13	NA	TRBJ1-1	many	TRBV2	TGTGCCAGCAGTGGGACAGACTACACTGAAGCTTTCTTT	CASSGTDYTEAFF
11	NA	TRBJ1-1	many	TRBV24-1	TGTGCCACCGGGGGGGACACTGAAGCTTTCTTT	CATGGDTEAFF
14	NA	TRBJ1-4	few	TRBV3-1	TGTGCCAGCAGCCATTACAGGGAAGTTGAAAAACTGTTTTTT	CASSHYREVEKLFF
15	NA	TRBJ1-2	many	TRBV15	TGTGCCACCAGCAGAGACAGGGAGGTGAACTATGGCTACACCTTC	CATSRDREVNYGYTF
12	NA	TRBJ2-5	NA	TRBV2	TGTGCCAGCGCCGGGGCATTTGAGACCCAGTACTTC	CASAGAFETQYF
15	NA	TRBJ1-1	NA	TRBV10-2	TGCGCCAGCAGCCAAGATGGGCAGGGCTACGCTGAAGCTTTCTTT	CASSQDGQGYAEAFF
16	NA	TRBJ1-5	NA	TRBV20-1	TGCAGTGCTAGAGATCTTCGGCAGGTCTTCAATCAGCCCCAGCATTTT	CSARDLRQVFNQPQHF
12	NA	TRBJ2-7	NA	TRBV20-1	TGCAGTGCTAGAGAAACCCACTACGAGCAGTACTTC	CSARETHYEQYF
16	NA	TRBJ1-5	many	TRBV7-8	TGTGCCAGCAGCTTAGGACAGGCCGATAGCAATCAGCCCCAGCATTTT	CASSLGQADSNQPQHF
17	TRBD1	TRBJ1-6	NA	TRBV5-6	TGTGCCAGCAGTTCCGGGACAGGGTCCCTAAGGAATTCACCCCTCCACTTT	CASSSGTGSLRNSPLHF
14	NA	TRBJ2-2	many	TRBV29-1	TGCAGCGCCACGACTTTCCCGAACACCGGGGAGCTGTTTTTT	CSATTFPNTGELFF
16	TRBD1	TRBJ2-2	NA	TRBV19	TGTGCCAGTGAGGGGGCCGTAGGCTACCACACCGGGGAGCTGTTTTTT	CASEGAVGYHTGELFF
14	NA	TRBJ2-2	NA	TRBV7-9	TGTGCCAGCAGCCCGACAGTTGTCGCCGGGGAGCTGTTTTTT	CASSPTVVAGELFF
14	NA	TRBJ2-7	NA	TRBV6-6	TGTACCAGCAGTTACGGAGGGTGGACCTACGAGCAGTACTTC	CTSSYGGWTYEQYF
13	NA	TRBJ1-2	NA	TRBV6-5	TGTGCCAGCAGCCCCCCCCCTCCAGGTGGTAACACCTTC	CASSPPPPGGNTF
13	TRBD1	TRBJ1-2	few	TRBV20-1	TGCAGTGCTACAAACCGGGACAGGGTTGGGTACACCTTC	CSATNRDRVGYTF
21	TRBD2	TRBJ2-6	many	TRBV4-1	TGCGCCAGCAGCCAAGTCCGGACGGGAGGGGGGATTGGATCTGGGGCCAACGTCCTGACTTTC	CASSQVRTGGGIGSGANVLTF
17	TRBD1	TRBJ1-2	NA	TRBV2	TGTGCCAGCAGACCAGACGGACAGGGGGTGGTAGTGAATGGCTACACCTTC	CASRPDGQGVVVNGYTF
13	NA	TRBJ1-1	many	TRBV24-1	TGTGCCACCAGAAACAGGGAAAACACTGAAGCTTTCTTT	CATRNRENTEAFF
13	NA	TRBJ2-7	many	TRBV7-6	TGTGCCAGCAGCTACGACAGACGCTACGAGCAGTACTTC	CASSYDRRYEQYF
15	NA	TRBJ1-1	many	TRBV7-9	TGTGCCAGCAGCCAGCCCCTCCCTCGACAGACCGAAGCTTTCTTT	CASSQPLPRQTEAFF
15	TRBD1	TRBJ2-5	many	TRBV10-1	TGCGCCAGCACTACGGGACAGGGGCCACAAGAGACCCAGTACTTC	CASTTGQGPQETQYF
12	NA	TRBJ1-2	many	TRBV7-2	TGTGCCAGCAGCTTAGAGGCGGAAGGCTACACCTTC	CASSLEAEGYTF
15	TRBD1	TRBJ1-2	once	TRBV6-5	TGTGCCAGCAGTTTGGGGGACAGGCTCAACTATGGCTACACCTTC	CASSLGDRLNYGYTF
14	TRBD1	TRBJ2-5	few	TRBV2	TGTGCCAGCTCACCACCTGGGACAGAAGAGACCCAGTACTTC	CASSPPGTEETQYF
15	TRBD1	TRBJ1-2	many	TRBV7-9	TGTGCCAGCAGCTCAGGACAGGGGGCGGGTTATGGCTACACCTTC	CASSSGQGAGYGYTF
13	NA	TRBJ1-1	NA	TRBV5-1	TGCGCCAGCAGCCAAGAGTCCCAGGGTAGAGCTTTCTTT	CASSQESQGRAFF
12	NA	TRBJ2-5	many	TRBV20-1	TGCAGTGCCAGGCGGGGGCTAGAGACCCAGTACTTC	CSARRGLETQYF
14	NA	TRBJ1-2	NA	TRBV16	TGTGCCAGCAGCCAATCAGGACCAAAGGGAGGCCACACCTTC	CASSQSGPKGGHTF
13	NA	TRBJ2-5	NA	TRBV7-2	TGTGCCAGCAGCGGGGGGGCGTTTGAGACCCAGTACTTC	CASSGGAFETQYF
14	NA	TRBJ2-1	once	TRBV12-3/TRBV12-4	TGTGCCAGCGGCCGGACTTTAGGGAGTGATGAGCAGTTCTTC	CASGRTLGSDEQFF
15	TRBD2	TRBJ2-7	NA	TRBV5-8	TGTGCCAGCAGCCTTCGTCGGACTAGCGGATACGAGCAGTACTTC	CASSLRRTSGYEQYF
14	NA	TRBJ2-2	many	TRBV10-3	TGTGCCGCTAGAGACGTCGCGAACACCGGGGAGCTGTTTTTT	CAARDVANTGELFF
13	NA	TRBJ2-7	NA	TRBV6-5	TGTGCCAGCAGGAAGGGCTTACCCTACGAGCAGTACTTC	CASRKGLPYEQYF